This T cell receptor (beta chain) was sequenced in a study of shared clonotypes between healthy human individuals. Notes on the study in general: A reduction in generation probabilities was seen for non-shared clonotypes relative to those shared by all four donors.

Deep was the level used in running the assay. Original analysis: With immunoSEQ giving junction-only sequences and no quality scores, filtering differed. Measured with immunoSEQ multiplex PCR; TCRdb has only the in-frame clones, and not every one. That table furnishes V, J and clone size, whereas the DNA furnished D and trimming. The sample has 1.5 million to 2.5 million clones, less than 95% seen once. Worth noting for this clone: Its antigen is currently unknown.

It was CD45RO-negative cells, positively selected for CCR7, that made up naive CD8 cells, with terminally differentiated effector memory CD45RA+ cells excluded. HIV-negative, healthy adults without recent acute infections or vaccinations were the donors. Germline loops: CDR1 MGHDK, CDR2 SYGVNS. This CDR3 region has 17 residues. Trimming removed 1 base from V and 0 bases from J, with 15 bases in between. The receptor's source is a man aged 18 to 30 in good health. The specimen was naive CD8+ T cells sorted from blood. The V gene is TRBV25-1, the J gene TRBJ1-2; perhaps TRBD1 as D (6 bases). CDR3 nucleotide sequence: TGTGCCAGCAGTGAATCTATCACCGGGACACCTAACTATGGCTACACCTTC. Translation gives CASSESITGTPNYGYTF.